This T cell receptor (beta chain) originates from a study of patients and donors after allogeneic stem cell transplantation. TCRdb fed the RT-PCR reads into MiXCR, producing one record per CDR3 protein. The sample shows about 87,000 distinct CDR3 sequences, roughly 5.2% of them seen only once. Germline CDR1 reads SGHAT; CDR2 reads FQNNGV. Trimming stripped 4 bases from V and 0 bases from J, with 21 bases between. This CDR3 spans 18 amino acids. This clonotype has a handful of counts. The TCR originated in a human donor who was either an allogeneic HSCT recipient or a stem cell or donor lymphocyte infusion donor (not recorded which). It is not recorded whose cells these are; they may come from a transplant donor. The chain combines TRBV11-2 with TRBJ1-2; a possible D gene is TRBD1 (6 bases). The sequenced material came from blood, either unsorted or a sorted T cell fraction (not recorded which). CDR3 in amino acids: CASSSLRGASAANYGYTF. CDR3 bases: TGTGCCAGCAGCTCCCTCAGGGGCGCCTCCGCCGCTAACTATGGCTACACCTTC.